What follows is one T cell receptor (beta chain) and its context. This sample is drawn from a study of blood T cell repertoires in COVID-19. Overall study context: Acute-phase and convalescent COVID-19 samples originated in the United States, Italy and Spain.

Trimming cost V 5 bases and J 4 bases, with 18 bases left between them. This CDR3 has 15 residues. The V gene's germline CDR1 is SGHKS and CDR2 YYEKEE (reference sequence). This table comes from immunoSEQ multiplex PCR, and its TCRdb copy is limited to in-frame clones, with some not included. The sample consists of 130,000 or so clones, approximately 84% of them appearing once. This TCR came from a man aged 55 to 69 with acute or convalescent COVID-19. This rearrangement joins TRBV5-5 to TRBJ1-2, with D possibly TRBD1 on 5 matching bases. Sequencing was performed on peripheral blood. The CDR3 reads CASSPLRVNSYGYTF. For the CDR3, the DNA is TGTGCCAGCAGTCCCCTCAGGGTGAATAGCTATGGCTACACCTTC.